A selection of T cell receptor beta chains follows, all from one sample in a study of regulatory T cells in long-lasting Graves disease. Each CDR3 protein is one row after TCRdb ran MiXCR on the multiplex PCR reads. The sample has some 250,000 distinct CDR3 sequences; around 19% are singletons. The same data also went into a second study, on T cells in Graves' hyperthyroidism and ophthalmopathy.

The sample in question was peripheral blood mononuclear cells (PBMCs), obtained at new diagnosis, from a patient treated with antithyroid drugs. These receptors originate from a young woman with Graves disease. The CDR3 runs from the conserved cysteine through the conserved F or W. Fields, in order: J gene, D gene, clone size, V gene, CDR3 DNA, CDR3 protein. A D gene is named only where the DNA matches it firmly. Clone sizes are given selectively: once, few, many, or a class where the clone is expanded.

>TRBJ2-5|TRBD2|many|TRBV20-1
TGCAGTGCTTTACAAGACAGACTAGCGGGGGTACAGACCCAGTACTTC
CSALQDRLAGVQTQYF
>TRBJ1-1|-|many|TRBV7-3
TGTGCCAGCAGCACGACAAGCAGGGTCGGGACTGAAGCTTTCTTT
CASSTTSRVGTEAFF
>TRBJ2-1|TRBD2|many|TRBV3-1
TGTGCCAGCAGCCAAGAAGGTAGCGGGGGGGCCAGGGAGCAGTTCTTC
CASSQEGSGGAREQFF
>TRBJ2-5|-|many|TRBV18
TGTGCCAGCTCACCAAGGGACGGAGGGGAGACCCAGTACTTC
CASSPRDGGETQYF
>TRBJ1-5|TRBD1|many|TRBV27
TGTGCCAGCAGTTTGGGGACAGGGGCGGGTCAGCCCCAGCATTTT
CASSLGTGAGQPQHF
>TRBJ2-1|-|many|TRBV20-1
TGCAGTGCTAGCGACTACAGGGAATCCTCCTACAATGAGCAGTTCTTC
CSASDYRESSYNEQFF
>TRBJ1-2|-|many|TRBV28
TGTGCCAGCAGATCGGGCCTATTGGGAGGCTACACCTTC
CASRSGLLGGYTF
>TRBJ2-1|-|-|TRBV19
TGTGCCAGTTGCGCGGACATCTACAATGAGCAGTTCTTC
CASCADIYNEQFF
>TRBJ2-2|-|many|TRBV12-3/TRBV12-4
TGTGCCAGCAGCCGACGGGGAGCGGGCGTGAACACCGGGGAGCTGTTTTTT
CASSRRGAGVNTGELFF
>TRBJ2-1|-|many|TRBV5-4
TGTGCCAGCAGCTTGGGGCTAGAGTACAATGAGCAGTTCTTC
CASSLGLEYNEQFF
>TRBJ2-4|-|-|TRBV7-2
TGTGCCAGCAGCTTAAGCGGGCTAGTGGGAAACATTCAGTACTTC
CASSLSGLVGNIQYF
>TRBJ1-5|-|many|TRBV19
TGTGCCAGTAGTAGTACAGGGAGCGGCAATCAGCCCCAGCATTTT
CASSSTGSGNQPQHF
>TRBJ2-3|-|-|TRBV9
TGTGCCAGCAGCGTAGCTAGCTGGGGGCGGGATACGCAGTATTTT
CASSVASWGRDTQYF
>TRBJ2-1|TRBD2|-|TRBV12-3/TRBV12-4
TGTGCCAGCAGTTTAGGTGGCGGGGGGGCCTTCAATGAGCAGTTCTTC
CASSLGGGGAFNEQFF